This entry describes one T cell receptor (beta chain). Antigen unknown. The PCR ran on 60 Vbeta and 13 Jbeta primers. Sequencing used immunoSEQ multiplex PCR; TCRdb keeps in-frame clones, though not all of them. Of over 150,000 clones in the sample, more than 65% are singletons; the top ten hold 2.8%. Donors in the study were healthy people who gave bone marrow. The data were obtained in a study of cytomegalovirus exposure and HLA in healthy donors. Study-level results: Later analysis showed TCR association rates varying by HLA locus, highest for DRB1 and lowest for HLA-C.

The CDR3 has 15 amino acids. Trimming cost V 1 base and J 6 bases, with 13 bases left between them. CDR1 is MNHEY and CDR2 is SVGAGI in the germline V gene. Sequencing was done on a sample of PBMCs. V is TRBV6-5 and J is TRBJ2-1, with D unresolved. This TCR came from a woman in her 40s in good health and CMV-seropositive. The DNA for the CDR3 is TGTGCCAGCAGTTACTTGGGCTCGAAATTCAATGAGCAGTTCTTC. Its protein is CASSYLGSKFNEQFF.